This T cell receptor beta chain is drawn from a study of T cells in Graves' hyperthyroidism and ophthalmopathy. From RNA transcripts, TCR beta CDR3 regions were amplified. During a first-round RT-PCR of the TCR CDR3, the HTBI primer set was used. TCRdb re-called the multiplex PCR reads through MiXCR, storing one row per CDR3 protein. The sample lists fewer than 450,000 distinct CDR3 sequences; 17% were seen once. The CDR3 has 16 residues. Trimming removed 5 bases from V and 0 bases from J; junction bases left unmatched: 4. Per germline, CDR1 MNHNS and CDR2 SASEGT. Patients were excluded because of uncontrolled infection, other autoimmune disease, pregnancy or lactation. This clonotype was observed at least ten times. Its specificity is unknown. Regarding the study as a whole: In blood, most of the thyroid clonotypes expanded above 0.001 were also present. Ophthalmopathy was told apart from stable hyperthyroidism by a 13 V-J model.

Sequencing was done on a sample of blood. The genes are TRBV6-1 and TRBJ2-6; 7 bases line up with TRBD2. This sequence originates from a young woman with Graves' hyperthyroidism that later progressed to Graves' ophthalmopathy. The CDR3 bases are TGTGCCAGCAGTCCGGGAGGATTCTCTGGGGCCAACGTCCTGACTTTC. Translation gives CASSPGGFSGANVLTF.